The clone carrying this TCR beta chain was detected only a few times. Its target is unknown. This sample stems from a study of blood T cells in healthy people across ages. In the study overall: The capture of about one barcoded beta molecule per two T cells was achieved by template switching. General study findings and limits: Older age coincided with a roughly linear decline in TCR beta diversity per million T cells.

The ends lost 4 bases at V and 7 bases at J; junction bases unmatched: 4. CDR1 is SGDLS and CDR2 is YYNGEE in the germline V gene. The CDR3 has 14 residues. PCR was performed a second time for roughly 7 to 11 cycles using a sample-barcoded 5' primer and a J-beta primer mix. TCRdb processed the 5' RACE reads anew with MiXCR; each CDR3 protein has one entry. The sample lists about 780,000 distinct CDR3 sequences, around 50% seen once, with around a sixth in the top ten. Material for sequencing was blood. The rearrangement links TRBV9 to TRBJ1-4, with 10 bases identical to TRBD1. This sequence originates from an elderly man in good health. The CDR3 sequence: CASSIRDRGEKLFF. The CDR3 DNA reads as TGTGCCAGCAGCATCCGGGACAGGGGTGAAAAACTGTTTTTT.